Below are 16 T cell receptor beta chains sequenced from a single sample in a study of T cells in Graves' hyperthyroidism and ophthalmopathy. It was RNA transcripts that yielded the amplified TCR beta CDR3 regions. TCR CDR3 regions were first amplified by RT-PCR with HTBI primers. Via MiXCR, TCRdb re-called the multiplex PCR reads, giving one row per CDR3 protein. The table lists under 350,000 distinct CDR3 sequences, roughly an eighth of them singletons. Sequenced: blood. All receptors derive from a woman between 40 and 55 years old with Graves' ophthalmopathy.

In this sample, this clonotype turned up many times. The chain employs TRBV20-1 and TRBJ2-4; the D is unclear. Germline V gene lookup returns CDR1 DFQATT and CDR2 SNEGSKA (reference sequence). The V gene lost 0 bases and the J gene lost 9 bases, with 6 bases spanning the gap. The length of the CDR3 is 11 residues. The CDR3 DNA reads as TGCAGTGCTAGAGATCGGGTCATTCAGTACTTC. Protein sequence: CSARDRVIQYF.

The genes are TRBV18 and TRBJ2-5, with unresolved D. The CDR3 totals 13 residues. CDR1 KGHSH and CDR2 LQKENI come from the germline V gene. The V end was cut by 1 base, the J end by 5 bases, with 8 bases between. Written as DNA, the CDR3 is TGTGCCAGCTCACCACTTGATAGGGAGACCCAGTACTTC. The encoded protein is CASSPLDRETQYF. Using reference TRBV18 and TRBJ2-5 for the parts outside the CDR3, the full variable domain is NAGVMQNPRHLVRRRGQEARLRCSPMKGHSHVYWYRQLPEEGLKFMVYLQKENIIDESGMPKERFSAEFPKEGPSILRIQQVVRGDSAAYFCASSPLDRETQYFGPGTRLLVL.

The gene calls are TRBV24-1 and TRBJ1-4; D is unclear. CDR1 is KGHDR, CDR2 SFDVKD, per germline. Trimming took 1 base from V and 7 from J, leaving 9 bases between them. The CDR3 is made up of 14 amino acids. The CDR3 reads CATSDLSTTEKLFF. DNA of the CDR3: TGTGCCACCAGTGATTTATCCACGACTGAAAAACTGTTTTTT.

This clonotype was seen ten or more times. The chain carries TRBV27 and TRBJ2-2; 10 bases match TRBD1. Looked up from germline, CDR1 is MNHEY and CDR2 is SMNVEV (reference sequence). CDR3 size: 17 residues. J lost 3 bases, V lost 10 bases, and 14 bases had no gene match. CDR3 bases: TGTGCCACCCAAGGACAGGGGGTTTTTGCGGACACCGGGGAGCTGTTTTTT. As protein: CATQGQGVFADTGELFF.

The sample holds many counts of this clonotype. The rearrangement joins TRBV27 to TRBJ2-7; 14 bases match TRBD2. In germline, CDR1 is MNHEY, CDR2 SMNVEV (reference sequence). Trimming took 0 bases from V and 7 from J; bases not matched to a gene: 5. The CDR3 length is 16 residues. DNA of the CDR3: TGTGCCAGCAGTTTATCGGGACTAGCGGGAGTGGGGGAGCAGTACTTC. This gives the protein CASSLSGLAGVGEQYF.

This clonotype was seen at least ten times. The rearrangement uses TRBV7-8 and TRBJ2-1, with TRBD1 matching over 9 bases. Trimming took 5 bases from V and 7 from J; bases not matched to a gene: 12. Per germline, CDR1 SGHVS and CDR2 FQNEAQ. The length of the CDR3 is 16 residues. The CDR3 nucleotides read TGTGCCAGCAGCCCGAGGGAGGGGACAGGGATTAATGAGCAGTTCTTC. This gives the protein CASSPREGTGINEQFF.

This clonotype was detected ten times or more. The rearrangement links TRBV11-2 to TRBJ2-1; maybe TRBD2 (5 bases). This CDR3 comprises 14 residues. CDR1 and CDR2 from the germline V gene are SGHAT and FQNNGV. Between the trimmed V and J ends, which lost 2 bases and 9 bases, there was a span of 14 bases. CDR3 loop: CASSLSGQFSEQFF. In nucleotides, the CDR3 is TGTGCCAGCAGCTTAAGCGGTCAGTTTAGTGAGCAGTTCTTC.

This clonotype was detected ten times or more. The chain carries TRBV25-1 and TRBJ1-3; no clear D gene. The CDR3 has 15 amino acids. V lost 9 bases and J 6 bases, leaving 21 bases between the germline ends. Germline V CDR1 and CDR2: MGHDK, SYGVNS. CDR3 nucleotide sequence: TGTGCCAGTTCGACATCGAGGTTCTACGAAAACACCATATATTTT. Translating it yields CASSTSRFYENTIYF.

Many counts were recorded for this clonotype. The chain couples TRBV20-1 to TRBJ1-1; D possibly corresponds to TRBD1 (6 bases). This CDR3 contains 12 residues. Germline CDR1 and CDR2: DFQATT and SNEGSKA (reference sequence). CDR3 region: CITGGGSTEAFF. CDR3 in DNA: TGCATTACGGGGGGCGGGAGCACTGAAGCTTTCTTT.

At least ten counts were recorded for this clonotype. The CDR3 protein is CASSESHWDSLFF. CDR3 nucleotides: TGTGCCAGCAGTGAGTCCCACTGGGACAGTCTGTTTTTT. This chain joins TRBV2 and TRBJ1-4, with TRBD1 matching 7 bases. This CDR3 has 13 residues. Germline V gene data show CDR1 as SNHLY and CDR2 as FYNNEI. The V and J ends lost 3 bases and 14 bases, in that order; junction bases with no gene match: 9.

This clonotype was counted at least ten times. The chain links TRBV12-3 or TRBV12-4 to TRBJ1-2, with D possibly being TRBD1 (5 bases). There are 12 residues in the CDR3. The V and J ends lost 5 bases and 8 bases respectively, with 12 bases between them. The CDR3 bases are TGTGCCAGCAGTCGACGGGACGTGGGCTACACCTTC. Protein: CASSRRDVGYTF.

The genes are TRBV7-2 and TRBJ2-5; 8 bases map to TRBD1. Germline V gene lookup returns CDR1 SGHTA and CDR2 FQGNSA. This CDR3 is 16 amino acids long. Unmatched junction bases numbered 7, after V lost 2 bases and J lost 2 bases. The CDR3 here is CASSLRPTGGQETQYF. The CDR3 region has the DNA TGTGCCAGCAGCTTACGGCCAACAGGGGGACAAGAGACCCAGTACTTC.

There are a few counts of this clonotype. This chain links TRBV30 with TRBJ2-1; no firm D call. Trimming removed 2 bases from V and 5 bases from J, with 7 bases in between. This CDR3 contains 12 residues. In germline, CDR1 is GTSNPN, CDR2 SVGIG (reference sequence). The CDR3 region has the DNA TGTGCCTGGAGTTGGTCGGACAATGAGCAGTTCTTC. Protein sequence: CAWSWSDNEQFF.

In this sample, this clonotype turned up a few times. The chain couples TRBV10-1 to TRBJ2-5; D is ambiguous. Germline CDR1 WNHNN, CDR2 SYGVQD (reference sequence). Trimming left V 4 bases short and J 5 bases short, with 8 bases between. The CDR3 spans 12 residues. CDR3 residues: CASSAWGETQYF. The CDR3 DNA is TGCGCCAGCAGTGCCTGGGGTGAGACCCAGTACTTC.

In this sample, this clonotype turned up many times. The chain carries TRBV20-1 and TRBJ1-2; D gene uncertain. Germline V gene lookup returns CDR1 DFQATT and CDR2 SNEGSKA (reference sequence). CDR3 length: 15 amino acids. Trimming shortened V by 1 base and J by 6 bases, and 18 bases separated the two germline ends. For the CDR3, the DNA is TGCAGTGCTAGAGGCTGGACTTGGGCGCAGGATGGCTACACCTTC. As protein: CSARGWTWAQDGYTF.

The table lists this clonotype with many counts. The J gene is TRBJ1-4, the V gene TRBV24-1, with D uncertain. Germline V gene data show CDR1 as KGHDR and CDR2 as SFDVKD. V was trimmed by 3 bases and J by 6 bases, leaving 13 bases between them. The CDR3 extends over 15 amino acids. For the CDR3, the DNA is TGTGCCACCAGTGATACCCGGGCGGCGGATGAAAAACTGTTTTTT. Its protein is CATSDTRAADEKLFF.